This paragraph covers one T cell receptor beta chain sequence. What it recognizes is unknown. The PCR was carried out with 60 Vbeta primers and 13 Jbeta primers. Study processing details: An analysis performed later counted roughly 80 million unique TCR beta chains (roughly 11 million of them shared). TCRdb's table, derived via immunoSEQ multiplex PCR, lists solely in-frame clones and lacks some. The V and J calls and clone size come from that table; D and trimming were worked out from the DNA. This table lists approximately 27,000 clones. The data are from a study of cytomegalovirus exposure and HLA in healthy donors. The study's findings and limits: 150 or so TCR beta chains were listed as cytomegalovirus-associated.

There are 16 residues in the CDR3. Germline-derived CDR1 and CDR2 are SGHTS and YDEGEE. Trimming left V 4 bases short and J 0 bases short, with 16 bases between. Sequencing was performed on PBMCs. This TCR derives from a man aged 25 to 40 in good health and CMV-seronegative. The J gene is TRBJ1-1, the V gene TRBV5-8; tentatively, D is TRBD1 (5 bases). In nucleotides, the CDR3 is TGTGCCAGCAGCCCCGGCGGGGGTGCGTTGAACACTGAAGCTTTCTTT. This gives the protein CASSPGGGALNTEAFF.